This TCR beta chain was recorded in a study of blood T cell repertoires in COVID-19. Whole-study context: Whether acute or convalescent, the COVID-19 samples came from the United States, Italy and Spain.

Here immunoSEQ multiplex PCR was the method, and the copy in TCRdb shows in-frame clones only, minus some. The sample shows more than 95,000 clones, 65% to 85% of them seen only once. Specimen: peripheral blood. The source of this sequence is an elderly man with active or convalescent COVID-19.

This chain's CDR3 is CASSLTGGGEKLFF. CDR3 coding DNA: TGCGCCAGCAGCCTGACAGGGGGCGGTGAAAAACTGTTTTTT. The chain recombines TRBV4-3 with TRBJ1-4, with TRBD1 matching over 10 bases. This CDR3 is built from 14 residues. V trimming: 4 bases; J trimming: 7 bases; junction bases outside the gene matches: 3. Looked up from germline, CDR1 is LGHNA and CDR2 is YSLEER.